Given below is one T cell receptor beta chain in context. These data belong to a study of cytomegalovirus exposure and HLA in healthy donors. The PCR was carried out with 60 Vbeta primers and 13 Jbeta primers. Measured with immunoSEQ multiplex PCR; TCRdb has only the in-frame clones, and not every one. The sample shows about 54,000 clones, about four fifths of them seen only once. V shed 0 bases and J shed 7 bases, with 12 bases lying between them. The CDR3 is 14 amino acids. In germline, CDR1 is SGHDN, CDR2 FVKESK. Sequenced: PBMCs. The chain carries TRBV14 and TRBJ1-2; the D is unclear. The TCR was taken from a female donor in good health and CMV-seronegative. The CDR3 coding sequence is TGTGCCAGCAGCCAAGACGGGGAATGGAGTGGCTACACCTTC. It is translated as CASSQDGEWSGYTF. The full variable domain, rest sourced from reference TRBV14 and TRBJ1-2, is EAGVTQFPSHSVIEKGQTVTLRCDPISGHDNLYWYRRVMGKEIKFLLHFVKESKQDESGMPNNRFLAERTGGTYSTLKVQPAELEDSGVYFCASSQDGEWSGYTFGSGTRLTVV.